This paragraph covers one T cell receptor beta chain sequence. The data were obtained in a study of PD-L1 blockade in urothelial cancer. Study overall: Prior regimens of chemotherapy numbered 0 to 3 per patient. After treatment start, blood was analyzed at 3 weeks (second dose) and at 6 weeks.

Profiled with immunoSEQ multiplex PCR; TCRdb holds only in-frame clones, not every one. The repertoire holds about 76,000 clones, with almost 90% as singletons. CDR3 length: 13 residues. Per germline, CDR1 LNHDA and CDR2 SQIVND (reference sequence). The V gene lost 3 bases and the J gene lost 2 bases, with 5 bases spanning the gap. The time point: pretreatment peripheral blood. Pretreatment and on-treatment blood mononuclear cell samples were taken, totaling between 1 and 8 time points per patient. The material sequenced was PBMCs, taken around atezolizumab (anti-PD-L1) treatment. The V call is TRBV19, the J call TRBJ1-5; D unresolved. This receptor was taken from a man between 65 and 79 years old with urothelial cancer. CDR3 in amino acids: CASSMGGNQPQHF. The CDR3 DNA sequence: TGTGCCAGTAGTATGGGAGGCAATCAGCCCCAGCATTTT.